The present entry profiles one T cell receptor beta chain with its context. Assay: immunoSEQ multiplex PCR; the TCRdb copy retains only in-frame clones and omits some. The data contain roughly 100,000 clones, approximately 90% of them seen just once; the ten biggest clones take up 18%. These data belong to a study of T cell responses to AZD1222 COVID-19 vaccine. Study-level information: Recipients boosted at about 4 weeks or about 12 weeks are pooled.

V was clipped by 0 bases and J by 2 bases; unmatched bases: 4. The germline V gene has CDR1 KGHSH and CDR2 LQKENI. This CDR3 comprises 15 residues. The chain carries TRBV18 and TRBJ2-7, with 7 bases fitting TRBD1. This TCR derives from an adult in good health. The sample was peripheral blood, taken on day 0 of AZD1222 vaccination. CDR3 amino acids: CASSPPGTVTYEQYF. Written as DNA, the CDR3 is TGTGCCAGCTCACCACCAGGGACAGTGACCTACGAGCAGTACTTC.